This T cell receptor (beta chain) was sequenced in a study of cytomegalovirus exposure and HLA in healthy donors. Turning to the study itself: Findings of an earlier analysis included some 110 million unique TCR beta sequences from 180 million or so T cells. Regarding the study as a whole: Earlier analysis yielded a pattern in which most TCR beta V segments were productive about 87% or about 30% of the time.

The PCR contained 60 Vbeta and 13 Jbeta primers. Some clones are missing from TCRdb's copy, which holds only in-frame ones; the method was immunoSEQ multiplex PCR. The sample consists of some 150,000 clones, roughly two thirds of them appearing once. Points on this clone: The antigen remains unidentified.

The CDR3 length is 16 residues. Germline V gene sequence: CDR1 MNHEY, CDR2 SMNVEV (reference sequence). Trimming at V came to 5 bases and at J to 5 bases, leaving 11 bases not matched to a gene. The V and J genes are TRBV27 and TRBJ1-1; 10 positions match TRBD1. The TCR sequence derives from a woman aged 25 to 39 in good health and CMV-seronegative. Sequencing input: PBMCs. The CDR3 bases are TGTGCCAGCAGTGCATATTCCGGGACAGGGGTAACTGAAGCTTTCTTT. Translation gives CASSAYSGTGVTEAFF.